The 32 T cell receptor beta chains listed next were all sequenced from one sample in a study of blood T cell repertoires in COVID-19. Assay: immunoSEQ multiplex PCR; the TCRdb copy retains only in-frame clones and omits some. This sample has under 300,000 clones, with around 91% found just once. The source material was PBMCs or T cells enriched from blood (not recorded which). The receptor source for this set is a woman under 30 who had recovered from COVID-19.

The gene calls are TRBV28 and TRBJ1-2; TRBD1 is a possible D gene (5 bases). The CDR3 consists of 13 residues. V shed 2 bases and J shed 6 bases, with 10 bases lying between them. Germline V gene data show CDR1 as MDHEN and CDR2 as SYDVKM. As DNA, the CDR3 is TGTGCCAGCAGTTTACCGGGGACTGATGGCTACACCTTC. It encodes CASSLPGTDGYTF.

The chain couples TRBV5-1 to TRBJ1-1; D not certain. CDR1 is SGHRS, CDR2 YFSETQ, per germline. CDR3 length: 16 residues. V lost 4 bases and J lost 0, with 16 bases in between. The CDR3 reads CASSLGPIGLNTEAFF. CDR3 DNA: TGCGCCAGCAGCCTTGGTCCTATCGGGTTGAACACTGAAGCTTTCTTT.

The chain couples TRBV18 to TRBJ2-5; TRBD2 aligns across 11 bases. This CDR3 has 18 residues. Germline values: CDR1 KGHSH, CDR2 LQKENI. With V trimmed by 3 bases and J by 2 bases, 11 bases remained unmatched. The CDR3 sequence is CASSPLPGIAGGQETQYF. The CDR3 nucleotides are TGTGCCAGCTCACCGCTCCCCGGCATAGCGGGGGGGCAAGAGACCCAGTACTTC.

J is TRBJ2-1 and V is TRBV10-2; 7 bases fit TRBD1. The V gene's germline CDR1 is WSHSY and CDR2 SAAADI. V lost 0 bases and J lost 5; bases outside the gene matches: 4. CDR3 size: 15 residues. In DNA form, the CDR3 reads TGCGCCAGCAGTGAGTCCAGGGGGAAAGACAATGAGCAGTTCTTC. Protein sequence: CASSESRGKDNEQFF.

As regards this clone: Other DNA sequences within the sample encode an identical CDR3. The chain carries TRBV24-1 and TRBJ2-1, with TRBD2 as a possible D gene (7 bases). This CDR3 is built from 13 residues. V lost 5 bases and J 8 bases, leaving 12 bases between the germline ends. Germline V gene lookup returns CDR1 KGHDR and CDR2 SFDVKD. This CDR3 reads CATSGGGGDEQFF. For the CDR3, the DNA is TGTGCCACCAGTGGGGGAGGGGGGGATGAGCAGTTCTTC.

The rearrangement uses TRBV19 and TRBJ1-5; TRBD1 is a possible D gene (6 bases). The CDR3 length is 16 residues. V lost 5 bases, J lost 5 bases, and 19 bases lay in between. Germline CDR1 reads LNHDA; CDR2 reads SQIVND (reference sequence). The CDR3 coding sequence is TGTGCCAGTAGTTTTACGACAGGATCCCGCCATCAGCCCCAGCATTTT. The encoded protein is CASSFTTGSRHQPQHF.

The chain joins TRBV7-2 to TRBJ1-2, with a possible D match to TRBD1 (6 bases). CDR3 size: 14 residues. V dropped 1 base and J dropped 3 bases, with 9 bases sitting between them. Per germline, CDR1 SGHTA and CDR2 FQGNSA. CDR3 loop: CASSLGGTHYGYTF. Written as DNA, the CDR3 is TGTGCCAGCAGCTTAGGAGGGACACACTATGGCTACACCTTC.

The V and J genes are TRBV28 and TRBJ2-3, with D possibly TRBD2 on 7 matching bases. CDR3 length: 15 amino acids. Germline CDR1 and CDR2: MDHEN and SYDVKM. The V end lost 6 bases, the J end lost 1 base, and 14 bases lay between the germline ends. The CDR3 reads CASSLGGLGTDTQYF. Here the CDR3 DNA reads TGTGCCAGCAGCCTCGGGGGGCTGGGCACAGATACGCAGTATTTT. The full variable domain, in which reference TRBV28 and TRBJ2-3 provide the parts outside the CDR3, is DVKVTQSSRYLVKRTGEKVFLECVQDMDHENMFWYRQDPGLGLRLIYFSYDVKMKEKGDIPEGYSVSREKKERFSLILESASTNQTSMYLCASSLGGLGTDTQYFGPGTRLTVL.

This clone showed up just once. The gene calls are TRBV24-1 and TRBJ2-1; 7 bases align to TRBD2. V was clipped by 8 bases and J by 6 bases; unmatched bases: 6. Per germline, CDR1 KGHDR and CDR2 SFDVKD. The CDR3 totals 13 residues. The CDR3 nucleotides are TGTGCCACCAATGGCGGGGAGGGCAATGAGCAGTTCTTC. It is translated as CATNGGEGNEQFF.

J is TRBJ1-1 and V is TRBV5-1, with 8 bases that match TRBD1. This CDR3 has 14 residues. Germline V gives CDR1 SGHRS, CDR2 YFSETQ. The V and J ends lost 3 bases and 4 bases, in that order; junction bases with no gene match: 5. This CDR3 is CASSWQGASTEAFF. In DNA, the CDR3 is TGCGCCAGCAGCTGGCAGGGGGCTAGCACTGAAGCTTTCTTT. Based on the CDR3 plus reference TRBV5-1 and TRBJ1-1, the full variable domain is KAGVTQTPRYLIKTRGQQVTLSCSPISGHRSVSWYQQTPGQGLQFLFEYFSETQRNKGNFPGRFSGRQFSNSRSEMNVSTLELGDSALYLCASSWQGASTEAFFGQGTRLTVV.

This clone was counted a few times. The genes are TRBV7-2 and TRBJ1-3; 7 bases map to TRBD1. CDR3 length: 15 residues. J gave up 2 bases and V 3 bases, and 4 bases lay outside the gene matches. Germline loops: CDR1 SGHTA, CDR2 FQGNSA. The CDR3 is CASSFDRVTGNTIYF. The CDR3 DNA reads TGTGCCAGCAGCTTTGACAGGGTTACTGGAAACACCATATATTTT.

This chain links TRBV7-3 with TRBJ1-6; possible D gene TRBD1, 6 bases. The CDR3 spans 14 residues. Trimming removed 5 bases from V and 9 bases from J, with 14 bases in between. Germline CDR1 SGHTA, CDR2 FQGTGA. CDR3 sequence: CASSLTQGFSPLHF. CDR3 nucleotide sequence: TGTGCCAGCAGCCTTACTCAGGGGTTTTCACCCCTCCACTTT.

The chain joins TRBV14 to TRBJ2-1; perhaps TRBD2 as D (6 bases). CDR3 length equals 15 residues. Germline values: CDR1 SGHDN, CDR2 FVKESK. V dropped 1 base and J dropped 4 bases, with 11 bases sitting between them. In nucleotides, the CDR3 is TGTGCCAGCAGCCAAGTCTGGGGGGATTACAATGAGCAGTTCTTC. Its translation is CASSQVWGDYNEQFF.

With regard to this clone: Other nucleotide sequences from this sample produce the same CDR3. V gene TRBV5-1 combines with J gene TRBJ1-3, with D unresolved. The CDR3 is 14 amino acids. Trimming took 1 base from V and 1 from J, leaving 6 bases between them. The germline gives CDR1 SGHRS, CDR2 YFSETQ. Here the CDR3 DNA reads TGCGCCAGCAGCTTGACGGGGTCTGGAAACACCATATATTTT. Residues: CASSLTGSGNTIYF.

The CDR3 loop reads CASSDSRTSFIPDTQYF. The CDR3 bases are TGTGCCAGCAGTGATTCCCGGACTAGCTTTATCCCAGATACGCAGTATTTT. This sequence joins TRBV6-4 and TRBJ2-3, with TRBD2 matching over 8 bases. J gave up 4 bases and V 3 bases, and 12 bases lay outside the gene matches. Germline CDR1 MRHNA, CDR2 SNTAGT. The CDR3 consists of 17 residues.

The rearrangement links TRBV5-1 to TRBJ1-4, with TRBD1 matching 8 bases. Germline assignment: CDR1 SGHRS and CDR2 YFSETQ. The CDR3 sequence is 15 residues long. Losses at the gene ends were 4 bases for V and 3 bases for J; bases not matched to a gene: 5. CDR3 coding DNA: TGCGCCAGCAGCGATACACAGGGGGCTAATGAAAAACTGTTTTTT. Translation: CASSDTQGANEKLFF. The whole variable domain, remainder taken from reference TRBV5-1 and TRBJ1-4, is KAGVTQTPRYLIKTRGQQVTLSCSPISGHRSVSWYQQTPGQGLQFLFEYFSETQRNKGNFPGRFSGRQFSNSRSEMNVSTLELGDSALYLCASSDTQGANEKLFFGSGTQLSVL.

The chain employs TRBV9 and TRBJ2-1; tentative D call: TRBD2 (5 bases). CDR3 length: 13 residues. Germline loops: CDR1 SGDLS, CDR2 YYNGEE. V lost 4 bases and J 7 bases, leaving 12 bases between the germline ends. CDR3 sequence reads: CASSPGLTNEQFF. CDR3 sequence (DNA): TGTGCCAGCAGCCCGGGATTGACAAATGAGCAGTTCTTC.

V gene TRBV5-1 combines with J gene TRBJ1-1, with D possibly TRBD1 on 5 matching bases. The CDR3 runs 16 residues. Germline CDR1 reads SGHRS; CDR2 reads YFSETQ. V lost 4 bases to trimming and J lost 0 bases, with 16 bases between them. The CDR3 coding sequence is TGCGCCAGCAGCCAAAACCTAGGGGCCATGAACACTGAAGCTTTCTTT. It is translated as CASSQNLGAMNTEAFF.

The chain joins TRBV3-1 (or the pseudogene TRBV3-2) to TRBJ1-1; a possible D gene is TRBD1 (5 bases). The CDR3 consists of 14 residues. Trimming left V 3 bases short and J 6 bases short, with 14 bases between. Germline V CDR1 and CDR2: LGHDT, YNNKEL (reference sequence). As DNA, the CDR3 is TGTGCCAGCAGCCAGTCTGACGGGGGTGCTGAAGCTTTCTTT. Translation: CASSQSDGGAEAFF.

The chain recombines TRBV25-1 with TRBJ1-2; TRBD1 matches at 9 bases. The V segment lost 8 bases and the J segment 8 bases; nucleotides outside the gene matches: 6. The CDR3 loop spans 12 amino acids. Germline CDR1 is MGHDK and CDR2 is SYGVNS. DNA of the CDR3: TGTGCCAGCGATGGACAGGGGCTGGGCTACACCTTC. This sequence encodes CASDGQGLGYTF.

The J gene is TRBJ1-1, the V gene TRBV27; D is perhaps TRBD1 (5 bases). CDR3 length equals 15 residues. Trimming took 0 bases from V and 7 from J, leaving 15 bases between them. Germline-derived CDR1 and CDR2 are MNHEY and SMNVEV (reference sequence). CDR3 protein: CASSLSQLGAVEAFF. In DNA form, the CDR3 reads TGTGCCAGCAGTTTATCGCAGTTAGGGGCTGTTGAAGCTTTCTTT.

The chain uses TRBV10-3 and TRBJ1-4, with a weak D call TRBD1 (6 bases). Germline-derived CDR1 and CDR2 are ENHRY and SYGVKD. Trimming took off 2 bases at V and 8 bases at J, with 12 bases between the two ends. The length of the CDR3 is 14 residues. The CDR3, as DNA: TGTGCCATCAGTGAGAACAGGGCGGACGAAAAACTGTTTTTT. Amino acids: CAISENRADEKLFF.

The rearrangement links TRBV29-1 to TRBJ2-1, with D possibly matching TRBD2 (5 bases). Trimming stripped 6 bases from V and 7 bases from J, with 16 bases between. From germline, CDR1 is SQVTM and CDR2 ANQGSEA. The CDR3 is 13 amino acids. CDR3 protein: CSVDEGTRNEQFF. The DNA for the CDR3 is TGCAGCGTGGATGAGGGAACGCGAAATGAGCAGTTCTTC.

V is TRBV6-5 and J is TRBJ1-3; weak D call: TRBD1 (6 bases). Germline assignment: CDR1 MNHEY and CDR2 SVGAGI. CDR3 length: 12 residues. Trimming pared 10 bases from V and 16 bases from J, leaving 23 bases between. In DNA form, the CDR3 reads TGTGCCACCCAGTTCACAGGGTCTTTTTGGTATTTT. This codes for CATQFTGSFWYF.

This chain joins TRBV19 and TRBJ1-1, with D hard to call. CDR3 length: 15 amino acids. Trimming took off 1 base at V and 1 base at J, with 10 bases between the two ends. Germline V CDR1 and CDR2: LNHDA, SQIVND (reference sequence). CDR3 DNA sequence: TGTGCCAGTAGTATAGGCTTACTCGGGAACACTGAAGCTTTCTTT. Its translation is CASSIGLLGNTEAFF.

This chain uses TRBV7-6 with TRBJ2-1; TRBD2 agrees at 12 bases. There are 17 residues in the CDR3. With V trimmed by 2 bases and J by 6 bases, 8 bases remained unmatched. Germline assignment: CDR1 SGHVS and CDR2 FNYEAQ. Here the CDR3 reads CASSLRPSGGVGNEQFF. Written as DNA, the CDR3 is TGTGCCAGCAGCTTACGTCCTAGCGGGGGGGTGGGCAATGAGCAGTTCTTC.

This chain uses TRBV5-1 with TRBJ2-7; D call uncertain. The CDR3 contains 13 residues. V gave up 5 bases and J gave up 0 bases, with 9 bases separating them. The V gene's germline CDR1 is SGHRS and CDR2 YFSETQ. CDR3 region: CASRLDTSYEQYF. In nucleotides, the CDR3 is TGCGCCAGCAGGCTCGACACCTCCTACGAGCAGTACTTC.

The V gene is TRBV11-2, the J gene TRBJ2-5, with TRBD1 identical over 12 bases. CDR1 SGHAT and CDR2 FQNNGV come from the germline V gene. The CDR3 extends over 17 amino acids. Losses at the gene ends were 5 bases for V and 5 bases for J; bases not matched to a gene: 12. CDR3 region: CASSREGTGGSYETQYF. DNA for the CDR3: TGTGCCAGCAGCCGCGAGGGGACAGGGGGCTCATACGAGACCCAGTACTTC.

V is TRBV7-9 and J is TRBJ2-2; 9 nucleotides agree with TRBD1. Germline V gene sequence: CDR1 SEHNR, CDR2 FQNEAQ (reference sequence). The trim removed 5 bases at V and 5 bases at J, leaving 3 bases unmatched. The CDR3 is 14 residues long. CDR3 residues: CASSRTGETGELFF. CDR3 bases: TGTGCCAGCAGCCGGACAGGGGAGACCGGGGAGCTGTTTTTT.

The V gene is TRBV29-1, the J gene TRBJ2-2, with D hard to call. CDR1 and CDR2 from the germline V gene are SQVTM and ANQGSEA. The CDR3 spans 12 residues. V dropped 5 bases and J dropped 3 bases, with 7 bases sitting between them. CDR3 DNA: TGCAGCGTTCTCACACACACCGGGGAGCTGTTTTTT. This gives the protein CSVLTHTGELFF.

J is TRBJ1-1 and V is TRBV3-1 (or the pseudogene TRBV3-2); maybe TRBD1 (5 bases). The CDR3 covers 15 residues. Germline V gene sequence: CDR1 LGHDT, CDR2 YNNKEL (reference sequence). The V gene lost 4 bases and the J gene lost 3 bases, with 15 bases spanning the gap. The DNA of the CDR3 is TGTGCCAGCAGCCCCCGGGGAGGAGGGGACACTGAAGCTTTCTTT. Its translation: CASSPRGGGDTEAFF.

The J gene is TRBJ2-5, the V gene TRBV13; 12 bases are a match to TRBD2. Trimming took 4 bases from V and 2 from J; bases not matched to a gene: 5. CDR1 and CDR2 (germline): PRHDT, FYEKMQ (reference sequence). The length of the CDR3 is 16 residues. For the CDR3, the DNA is TGTGCCAGCAGCTCCCGACTAGCGGGGGCTCAAGAGACCCAGTACTTC. As protein: CASSSRLAGAQETQYF.